In its sample, the clone carrying this T cell receptor beta chain was seen a few times. This record comes from a study of blood T cell repertoires in COVID-19. Study as a whole: PBMCs, B-cell-depleted T cells, or T cells provided the cDNA or gDNA that made up the material.

This CDR3 is 11 amino acids long. Germline CDR1 DFQATT, CDR2 SNEGSKA (reference sequence). Trimming took 7 bases from V and 12 from J; bases not matched to a gene: 7. In the study's own analysis: Nucleated cell number was recorded as an estimate derived from reference gene primer amplification. TCRdb's table, derived via immunoSEQ multiplex PCR, lists solely in-frame clones and lacks some. That table furnishes V, J and clone size, whereas the DNA furnished D and trimming. The table lists 72,000 or so clones, approximately 89% of them singletons. The specimen sequenced was peripheral blood. This receptor was taken from a woman aged 55-75 years with acute or convalescent COVID-19. The rearrangement joins TRBV20-1 to TRBJ2-1; 9 bases are shared with TRBD2. CDR3 in DNA: TGCAGTGTTAACCAACTAGCGGGGCAGTTCTTC. The encoded protein is CSVNQLAGQFF.